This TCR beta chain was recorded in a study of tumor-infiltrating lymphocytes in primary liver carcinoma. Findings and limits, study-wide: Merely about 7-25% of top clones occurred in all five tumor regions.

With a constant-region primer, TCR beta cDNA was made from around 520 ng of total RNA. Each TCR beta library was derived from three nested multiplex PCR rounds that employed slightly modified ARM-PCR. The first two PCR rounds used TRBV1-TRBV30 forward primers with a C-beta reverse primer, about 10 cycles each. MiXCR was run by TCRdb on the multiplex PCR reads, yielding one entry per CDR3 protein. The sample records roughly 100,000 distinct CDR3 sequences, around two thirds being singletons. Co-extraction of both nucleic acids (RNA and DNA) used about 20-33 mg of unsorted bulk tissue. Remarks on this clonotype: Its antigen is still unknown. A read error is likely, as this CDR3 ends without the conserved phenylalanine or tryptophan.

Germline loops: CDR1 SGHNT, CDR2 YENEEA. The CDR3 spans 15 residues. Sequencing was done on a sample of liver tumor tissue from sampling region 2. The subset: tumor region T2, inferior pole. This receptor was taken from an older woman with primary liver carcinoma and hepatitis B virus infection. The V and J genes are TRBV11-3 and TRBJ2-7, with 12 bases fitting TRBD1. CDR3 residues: CVSSLGTGGSPEQYL. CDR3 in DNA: TGTGTCAGCAGCTTAGGGACAGGGGGCTCCCCCGAGCAGTACCTC.